These 10 T cell receptor beta chains came from one sample sequenced in a study of blood T cell repertoires in COVID-19. Assay: immunoSEQ multiplex PCR; the TCRdb copy retains only in-frame clones and omits some. The sample holds nearly 200,000 clones, 80% to 85% seen once. Material: PBMCs or T cells enriched from blood (not recorded which). The receptor source for this set is a middle-aged man who had recovered from COVID-19.

The chain is built from TRBV10-1 and TRBJ2-2; D is uncertain. CDR1 is WNHNN and CDR2 is SYGVQD in the germline V gene (reference sequence). Trimming stripped 5 bases from V and 0 bases from J, with 10 bases between. The CDR3 loop spans 15 amino acids. CDR3 coding DNA: TGCGCCAGCAGTCGCGACACCGCGAACACCGGGGAGCTGTTTTTT. Translation: CASSRDTANTGELFF.

This chain uses TRBV5-1 with TRBJ2-1; a weak D match, TRBD2 (5 bases). The CDR3 consists of 16 residues. V lost 4 bases and J lost 7, with 21 bases in between. Germline CDR1 and CDR2: SGHRS and YFSETQ. CDR3 coding DNA: TGCGCCAGCAGCCCTGGGCAAGTGGCGGGTACGAATGAGCAGTTCTTC. As protein: CASSPGQVAGTNEQFF.

This chain uses TRBV6-1 with TRBJ1-3, with 9 positions matching TRBD1. The CDR3 sequence is 15 residues long. V lost 2 bases, J lost 4 bases, and 3 bases stayed unmatched. Looked up from germline, CDR1 is MNHNS and CDR2 is SASEGT. CDR3 protein: CASSEYRGPGNTIYF. The CDR3 bases are TGTGCCAGCAGTGAATACAGGGGGCCGGGAAACACCATATATTTT.

The chain uses TRBV19 and TRBJ1-1, with TRBD1 matching 8 bases. With 9 bases clipped from V and 0 bases from J, the junction kept 3 bases outside the gene matches. Germline loops: CDR1 LNHDA, CDR2 SQIVND (reference sequence). The CDR3 is 13 amino acids. The CDR3 sequence: CASRGQVNTEAFF. CDR3 sequence (DNA): TGTGCCAGCCGGGGACAGGTGAACACTGAAGCTTTCTTT.

The chain combines TRBV3-1 (or the pseudogene TRBV3-2) with TRBJ1-6; weak D call: TRBD1 (6 bases). Trimming cost V 1 base and J 16 bases, with 11 bases left between them. The germline CDR1 and CDR2 sequences are LGHDT and YNNKEL (reference sequence). The CDR3 loop spans 12 amino acids. CDR3 DNA sequence: TGTGCCAGCAGCCAAGCCCTGGGACAACTCCACTTT. It codes for CASSQALGQLHF.

The chain recombines TRBV30 with TRBJ1-5; TRBD1 is a possible D gene (5 bases). Germline V CDR1 and CDR2: GTSNPN, SVGIG (reference sequence). The CDR3 length is 13 residues. V was cut by 2 bases and J by 4 bases, with 9 bases left in between. This CDR3 is CAWSTGKNQPQHF. CDR3 coding DNA: TGTGCCTGGAGTACAGGAAAAAATCAGCCCCAGCATTTT.

V gene TRBV6-6 combines with J gene TRBJ2-3, with TRBD2 identical over 11 bases. CDR1 is MNHNY and CDR2 is SVGAGI in the germline V gene (reference sequence). V dropped 4 bases and J dropped 4; count of bases not matched to a gene: 4. This CDR3 comprises 15 residues. CDR3 residues: CASSSSGGLADTQYF. CDR3 DNA sequence: TGTGCCAGCAGTTCTAGCGGGGGGTTAGCAGATACGCAGTATTTT.

The V call is TRBV9, the J call TRBJ2-1; 7 bases are a match to TRBD1. The CDR3 totals 17 residues. With 2 bases clipped from V and 0 bases from J, the junction kept 8 bases outside the gene matches. The germline gives CDR1 SGDLS, CDR2 YYNGEE. As DNA, the CDR3 is TGTGCCAGCAGCGTTGGGACAGAACTAAGCTCCTACAATGAGCAGTTCTTC. This translates into CASSVGTELSSYNEQFF.

J is TRBJ2-7 and V is TRBV2; maybe TRBD2 (5 bases). V was trimmed by 6 bases and J by 3 bases, leaving 15 bases between them. Germline loops: CDR1 SNHLY, CDR2 FYNNEI. The CDR3 is made up of 14 amino acids. DNA for the CDR3: TGTGCCAGCAGCCTTCCACTAGTGGGCTACGAGCAGTACTTC. This sequence encodes CASSLPLVGYEQYF.

The rearrangement uses TRBV4-3 and TRBJ2-3, with D possibly matching TRBD1 (5 bases). V was cut by 0 bases and J by 4 bases, with 11 bases left in between. The CDR3 spans 15 residues. CDR1 is LGHNA and CDR2 is YSLEER in the germline V gene. CDR3 region: CASSQDLWGADTQYF. The DNA of the CDR3 is TGCGCCAGCAGCCAAGATCTCTGGGGCGCAGATACGCAGTATTTT.